This TCR beta chain originates from a study of shared clonotypes between healthy human individuals (dated by TCRdb to the early 2020s). As for the study more broadly: A couple of women and a few men aged 18 to 49 years were included in the cohort. For each donor, CD4 naive and CD4 memory were each run on three plates, CD8 naive on two plates, and CD8 memory on one plate. Different laboratories and diverse techniques were used to prepare libraries and sequence TCR repertoires, to increase sequencing depth and limit assay-specific biases. The study deeply sequenced blood TCR repertoires of roughly five healthy adults to estimate repertoire size and the extent of clonotype sharing between individuals. Each donor's leukapheresis produced roughly between roughly 0.94 and 9.5 billion PBMCs. Study-wide findings and limitations: When a few donors were compared, the shared fraction of clonotypes was 5% to 6.5% for naive CD4, 3% to 4% for naive CD8, roughly 2.3% for memory CD4, and less than 0.5% for memory CD8. Even with the large sequencing depth, rarefaction of the sorted-subset datasets indicated that sequencing was incomplete. Sampling was restricted to blood, and TCR repertoires in tissues likely differ from the TCR repertoires found in blood. Because the study included a small number of donors, the genetic and exposure-history diversity represented was limited. Based on pairwise subsampling, the degree of clonotype sharing among donors was expected to be affected by sequencing depth. Naive subsets generally had larger estimated clonotype richness than memory subsets did. Compared with non-shared clonotypes, clonotypes shared by all four sorted-subset donors had higher generation probabilities.

TCR CDR3 regions were amplified from genomic DNA by multiplex PCR using the deep immunoSEQ assay. Extracted genomic DNA from each cell subset was distributed evenly across all wells of several immunoSEQ 96-well plates, and each plate was treated as a replicate. Each replicate PCR for sorted subsets received approximately 220 ng genomic DNA, equal to some 32,000 T cell genomes. Purified libraries were measured with a Qubit 3.0 fluorometer, size-checked on a Bioanalyzer 2100, and measured again with the KAPA Library Quantification kit. Every immunoSEQ 96-well plate was sequenced on a dedicated single-read 150-cycle Illumina NextSeq 550 flow cell. The study's processing was this. Because the immunoSEQ output held only junctional sequences and lacked quality scores, the filtering could not match the filtering applied to full-length reads. To assign V/J genes and CDR3, sequences were annotated using PyIR, a Python wrapper for IgBLAST v1.9, with IMGT germline references. Reads were removed for weak V/J assignments (E-value above 1e-6), missing CDR3, stop codons, out-of-frame junctions, or ambiguous translated residues. A V3J clonotype was defined by an identical inferred V gene, J gene, and CDR3 amino acid sequence. Percentage overlap between repertoires was computed as shared unique clonotypes divided by the size of the smaller repertoire. Repertoire richness was assessed with RTK rarefaction, the Chao1 estimator, and Recon v2.1 estimates of unobserved clonotypes. Generation probabilities were computed with OLGA for all TCRbeta clonotypes obtained by the gDNA method from several donors. As stored in TCRdb, this immuneACCESS dataset retains in-frame rearrangements with V and J assigned. A fraction of the clones does not appear; measured against another copy, unresolved V genes explain less than half of the discrepancy, and the remainder lacks a known reason. V and J calls plus clone size are reproduced from that table; the DNA served to infer D and trimming. Present in this sample are millions of clones, 90% to 95% of which were seen just once. The ten largest clones take up 0.35% to 0.5% of the sample.

The CDR3 starts with the cysteine, ends with the phenylalanine, and has 15 residues. Of all the DNA, just the CDR3 is kept, 45 bases in frame from base 1. CDR1 SGHRS and CDR2 YFSETQ are derived from the germline V gene. V has 4 bases trimmed and J has 6 bases trimmed; junction bases matching no gene number 8. Comment on this clone: Its specific antigen is unknown. No base quality values were provided; no much bigger clone lies one nucleotide off.

Healthy HIV-negative adults with no recently reported acute infections or vaccinations were included as donors. All donors were Caucasian adults living in Nashville, Tennessee, USA. Magnetic negative selection was used to enrich CD4+ T cells, after which naive cells were positively selected on CD45RA and the negative fraction became the memory subset. Blood was collected by leukapheresis, and PBMCs were isolated by Ficoll-Histopaque density gradient centrifugation and then cryopreserved in liquid nitrogen vapor phase. Purity and quantity of every magnetically sorted T cell population were checked by analytical flow cytometry. Genomic DNA was isolated from each sorted fraction and quantified by UV absorbance on a Nanodrop 2000c.

This receptor was obtained from a man younger than 35 in good health. Some clones in this sample may be carry-over from other donors' samples. Sample: naive CD4+ T cells from PBMCs. The cell subset or site label on this specimen signifies: CD45RA+ positively selected. Recombination linked TRBV5-1 to TRBJ2-3, with 10 bases aligning to TRBD2. CDR3 sequence: CASSQQAGGPDTQYF. The sequenced DNA: TGCGCCAGCAGCCAACAAGCGGGAGGGCCGGATACGCAGTATTTT.